This TCR beta chain was documented in a study of cytomegalovirus exposure and HLA in healthy donors. The CDR3 has 17 residues. V lost 2 bases and J lost 2; bases outside the gene matches: 8. Germline CDR1 reads MGHRA; CDR2 reads YSYEKL. PCR primers comprised 60 Vbeta and 13 Jbeta primers. Using immunoSEQ multiplex PCR, the repertoire was profiled, and TCRdb retains in-frame clones only, with some absent. Of more than 140,000 clones listed, more than 65% were seen once; the top ten hold 4.5% to 6%. A note on this clone: Its antigen remains unidentified.

Notes on the study in general: A few CMV-associated chains were confirmed in vitro to be specific for CMV antigens. A prior analysis recorded that most TCR beta V segments were productive about 87% or about 30% of the time.

This chain uses TRBV4-1 with TRBJ2-7, with 11 bases aligning to TRBD2. The TCR comes from a man younger than 45 in good health and CMV-seropositive. The sequenced sample consisted of PBMCs. CDR3 protein: CASSQTILAGAAYEQYF. In nucleotides, the CDR3 is TGCGCCAGCAGCCAAACTATACTAGCGGGGGCCGCCTACGAGCAGTACTTC.